The 2 T cell receptor beta chains below were found in one sample sequenced in a study of blood T cell repertoires in COVID-19 (dated by TCRdb to 2019 to 2021). Preparation of the library involved the immunoSEQ multiplex PCR assay. TCRdb carries this immuneACCESS record with in-frame sequences only. Its versions omit some clonotypes, under half of them owing to an unresolved V gene in the studies checked, with the rest unexplained. Counted in this sample were some 100,000 clones; 80% of them appeared once. The ten top clones hold less than 5% of the sample. The specimen was peripheral blood. These receptors were collected from a human donor in a cohort sampled during active or convalescent COVID-19.

The chain employs TRBV28 and TRBJ2-1; TRBD2 matches 12 bases. Germline V CDR1 and CDR2: MDHEN, SYDVKM. With V trimmed by 2 bases and J by 8 bases, 13 bases remained unmatched. The CDR3 has 18 residues. DNA of the CDR3: TGTGCCAGCAGTTTAGGGGCGGCTAGCGGGAGGGCCAGGGATGAGCAGTTCTTC. Translation: CASSLGAASGRARDEQFF.

The chain has TRBV27 and TRBJ2-6, with 7 bases fitting TRBD1. This CDR3 contains 16 residues. V was clipped by 5 bases and J by 2 bases; unmatched bases: 6. In germline, CDR1 is MNHEY, CDR2 SMNVEV (reference sequence). The CDR3: CASSPNRGPGANVLTF. In nucleotides, the CDR3 is TGTGCCAGCAGTCCCAACAGGGGACCTGGGGCCAACGTCCTGACTTTC.